This T cell receptor beta chain was identified in a study of T cell responses to AZD1222 COVID-19 vaccine. The assay was immunoSEQ multiplex PCR, and TCRdb's table has in-frame clones only and misses some. Counted here are about 120,000 clones, 80% to 90% occurring once; the ten biggest clones make up 2% to 3%. With 4 bases removed from V and 6 bases from J, the gap between germline ends came to 18 bases. The CDR3 runs to 16 residues. The V gene's germline CDR1 is SGHTA and CDR2 FQGTGA. The V call is TRBV7-3, the J call TRBJ2-2, with TRBD2 as a possible D gene (6 bases). The clonotype comes from an adult in good health. The input for sequencing was peripheral blood, taken on day 0 of AZD1222 vaccination. CDR3 region: CASSSLGGGDAGELFF. CDR3 in DNA: TGTGCCAGCAGCTCTCTCGGGGGAGGAGACGCCGGGGAGCTGTTTTTT. Full variable domain (missing parts from reference TRBV7-3 and TRBJ2-2): GAGVSQTPSNKVTEKGKYVELRCDPISGHTALYWYRQSLGQGPEFLIYFQGTGAADDSGLPNDRFFAVRPEGSVSTLKIQRTERGDSAVYLCASSSLGGGDAGELFFGEGSRLTVL.